This T cell receptor (beta chain) was sequenced for a study of blood T cells in healthy people across ages. Whole-study results and caveats: PBMC samples, being unsorted, prevented any conclusive comparison of naive and antigen-experienced cells. Per million T cells, the diversity of TCR beta decreased roughly linearly as age advanced.

Trimming pared 5 bases from V and 2 bases from J, leaving 10 bases between. The CDR3 runs to 13 residues. For the second PCR, which ran for about 7 to 11 cycles, a sample-barcoded 5' primer and a J-beta primer mix were used. A template-switch adaptor that had 12 random nucleotides put a tag on each cDNA molecule. TCRdb ran MiXCR on the 5' RACE reads and lists one entry per CDR3 protein. Of 650,000 to 800,000 distinct CDR3 sequences listed, under 45% are singletons. Note on this clonotype: Antigen specificity is unknown.

The chain couples TRBV12-3 or TRBV12-4 to TRBJ2-7; D may be TRBD1 or TRBD2 (5 bases each). The receptor was isolated from a man in his sixties in good health. The sequenced sample was blood. The DNA of the CDR3 is TGTGCCAGCAGTCGGGACGGAACCTACGAGCAGTACTTC. Its protein is CASSRDGTYEQYF.